A single sample gave rise to the 23 T cell receptor beta chains below, sequenced in a study of T cell responses to AZD1222 COVID-19 vaccine. Clones were sequenced by immunoSEQ multiplex PCR, and TCRdb holds only the in-frame ones, with some missing. The sample lists about 150,000 clones; over 85% were seen once. The sample consisted of peripheral blood, taken on day 0 of AZD1222 vaccination. These receptors originate from an adult in good health.

Only a few counts were recorded for this clone. This sequence joins TRBV7-2 and TRBJ1-5; possibly TRBD1 for D (6 bases). The CDR3 runs 15 residues. Trimming stripped 5 bases from V and 5 bases from J, with 16 bases between. Germline CDR1 and CDR2: SGHTA and FQGNSA. The DNA of the CDR3 is TGTGCCAGCAGCACCGTTACTGGACAGCATCAGCCCCAGCATTTT. The encoded protein is CASSTVTGQHQPQHF.

The chain combines TRBV19 with TRBJ1-5; 7 bases agree with TRBD1. The CDR3 consists of 16 residues. Germline V gives CDR1 LNHDA, CDR2 SQIVND (reference sequence). With 3 bases clipped from V and 0 bases from J, the junction kept 5 bases outside the gene matches. CDR3 nucleotides: TGTGCCAGTAGTATCCGGACAGGCTATAGCAATCAGCCCCAGCATTTT. Protein sequence: CASSIRTGYSNQPQHF.

The chain employs TRBV2 and TRBJ2-3, with D hard to call. V lost 6 bases and J 2 bases, leaving 12 bases between the germline ends. The length of the CDR3 is 14 residues. Germline lookup yields CDR1 SNHLY and CDR2 FYNNEI. The CDR3 loop is CASSLSLITDTQYF. CDR3 bases: TGTGCCAGCAGCCTGTCCTTAATCACAGATACGCAGTATTTT.

The gene calls are TRBV7-2 and TRBJ2-2, with TRBD1 identical over 9 bases. Germline V gene sequence: CDR1 SGHTA, CDR2 FQGNSA. With V trimmed by 4 bases and J by 5 bases, 5 bases remained unmatched. The CDR3 length is 15 residues. Here the CDR3 reads CASSSGQGTTGELFF. CDR3 coding DNA: TGTGCCAGCAGCTCGGGACAGGGAACGACCGGGGAGCTGTTTTTT. Based on the CDR3 plus reference TRBV7-2 and TRBJ2-2, the full variable domain is GAGVSQSPSNKVTEKGKDVELRCDPISGHTALYWYRQSLGQGLEFLIYFQGNSAPDKSGLPSDRFSAERTGGSVSTLTIQRTQQEDSAVYLCASSSGQGTTGELFFGEGSRLTVL.

The rearrangement joins TRBV18 to TRBJ1-1, with TRBD1 matching 9 bases. After removal of 3 bases from V and 5 bases from J, the junction contained 4 bases not matched to a gene. There are 14 residues in the CDR3. From germline, CDR1 is KGHSH and CDR2 LQKENI. CDR3 amino acids: CASSPGTGSTEAFF. CDR3 in DNA: TGTGCCAGCTCACCGGGGACAGGGAGTACTGAAGCTTTCTTT.

The genes are TRBV9 and TRBJ2-5; 9 bases fit TRBD1. This CDR3 has 15 residues. Trimming removed 0 bases from V and 2 bases from J; junction bases left unmatched: 2. CDR1 and CDR2 (germline): SGDLS, YYNGEE. The CDR3 coding sequence is TGTGCCAGCAGCGTAGCTGGACAGGGGCAAGAGACCCAGTACTTC. Amino acid sequence: CASSVAGQGQETQYF.

The V and J genes are TRBV6-2 or TRBV6-3 and TRBJ1-1, with D perhaps TRBD1 (5 bases). The V gene lost 0 bases and the J gene lost 5 bases, with 10 bases spanning the gap. This CDR3 comprises 14 residues. Germline lookup yields CDR1 MNHEY and CDR2 SVGEGT. CDR3 sequence (DNA): TGTGCCAGCAGTTACTCGAGGGGAGGTACTGAAGCTTTCTTT. Residues: CASSYSRGGTEAFF.

The V gene is TRBV19, the J gene TRBJ1-5; 7 bases are a match to TRBD1. This CDR3 has 13 amino acids. Germline V gene sequence: CDR1 LNHDA, CDR2 SQIVND (reference sequence). V was clipped by 6 bases and J by 4 bases; unmatched bases: 3. Here the CDR3 reads CASSWGQNQPQHF. The CDR3 DNA follows: TGTGCCAGTAGCTGGGGACAGAATCAGCCCCAGCATTTT.

V gene TRBV3-1 (or the pseudogene TRBV3-2) combines with J gene TRBJ1-4; 9 bases line up with TRBD1. Unmatched junction bases numbered 2, after V lost 4 bases and J lost 5 bases. The CDR3 runs to 14 residues. Germline assignment: CDR1 LGHDT and CDR2 YNNKEL (reference sequence). The CDR3 loop reads CASSRQGGNEKLFF. Written as DNA, the CDR3 is TGTGCCAGCAGCCGACAGGGGGGGAATGAAAAACTGTTTTTT.

The rearrangement joins TRBV9 to TRBJ2-7; perhaps TRBD2 as D (6 bases). V lost 4 bases and J 3 bases, leaving 20 bases between the germline ends. The CDR3 spans 16 residues. Per germline, CDR1 SGDLS and CDR2 YYNGEE. This CDR3 is CASSSDLGGTDYEQYF. For the CDR3, the DNA is TGTGCCAGCAGCTCCGATTTGGGGGGAACGGACTACGAGCAGTACTTC.

The rearrangement joins TRBV12-3 or TRBV12-4 to TRBJ2-3, with D hard to call. The V end was cut by 2 bases, the J end by 6 bases, with 6 bases between. This CDR3 is built from 12 residues. The DNA for the CDR3 is TGTGCCAGCAGTTTATATAGGGATACGCAGTATTTT. This sequence encodes CASSLYRDTQYF.

The chain links TRBV5-6 to TRBJ2-3; no clear D. CDR1 and CDR2 from the germline V gene are SGHDT and YYEEEE. V shed 4 bases and J shed 4 bases, with 10 bases lying between them. This CDR3 is built from 13 residues. CDR3 region: CASSALGADTQYF. DNA for the CDR3: TGTGCCAGCAGCGCCCTTGGTGCAGATACGCAGTATTTT.

V and J are TRBV6-5 and TRBJ2-7; possibly TRBD1 or TRBD2 for D (5 bases each). The CDR3 is made up of 14 amino acids. The V end lost 6 bases, the J end lost 6 bases, and 18 bases lay between the germline ends. Germline CDR1 and CDR2: MNHEY and SVGAGI. CDR3 amino acids: CASRPPGPVLEQYF. In nucleotides, the CDR3 is TGTGCCAGCAGACCCCCGGGACCGGTCCTCGAGCAGTACTTC.

The V gene is TRBV7-3, the J gene TRBJ2-3, with unresolved D. CDR1 and CDR2 from the germline V gene are SGHTA and FQGTGA. CDR3 size: 13 residues. V lost 0 bases and J 8 bases, leaving 9 bases between the germline ends. CDR3 bases: TGTGCCAGCAGCTTAACCACACCTGGTACGCAGTATTTT. It yields the protein CASSLTTPGTQYF.

CDR3 coding DNA: TGTGCCAGCAGCCGCACAGGGCCCAACTATGGCTACACCTTC. It encodes CASSRTGPNYGYTF. The gene calls are TRBV3-1 (or the pseudogene TRBV3-2) and TRBJ1-2; maybe TRBD1 (6 bases). The CDR3 consists of 14 residues. V was clipped by 4 bases and J by 2 bases, with 11 bases between them. Germline V gene lookup returns CDR1 LGHDT and CDR2 YNNKEL (reference sequence).

The chain couples TRBV7-3 to TRBJ1-1; 9 nucleotides match TRBD1. The V and J ends lost 5 bases and 3 bases, in that order; junction bases with no gene match: 4. The germline gives CDR1 SGHTA, CDR2 FQGTGA. The length of the CDR3 is 14 residues. The CDR3 DNA follows: TGTGCCAGCAGCCTCACAGGGGGCCACACTGAAGCTTTCTTT. It translates to CASSLTGGHTEAFF.

This chain links TRBV7-8 with TRBJ2-7; D ambiguous. The V and J ends lost 3 bases and 1 base respectively, with 7 bases between them. Germline CDR1 is SGHVS and CDR2 is FQNEAQ. The CDR3 is 13 amino acids. The CDR3 loop is CASSFSNSYEQYF. The CDR3 region has the DNA TGTGCCAGCAGCTTCAGTAATTCCTACGAGCAGTACTTC.

The rearrangement joins TRBV5-6 to TRBJ1-2, with 11 bases aligning to TRBD1. The germline gives CDR1 SGHDT, CDR2 YYEEEE. The CDR3 consists of 16 residues. J lost 14 bases, V lost 4 bases, and 19 bases had no gene match. CDR3 sequence: CASSPGQGAFVFASTF. CDR3 coding DNA: TGTGCCAGCAGCCCAGGACAGGGGGCTTTTGTCTTCGCTTCGACCTTC.

V and J are TRBV11-2 and TRBJ1-1; D call uncertain. This CDR3 is 13 amino acids long. The V end lost 0 bases, the J end lost 7 bases, and 9 bases lay between the germline ends. The V gene's germline CDR1 is SGHAT and CDR2 FQNNGV. The CDR3 is CASSLDRTGEAFF. The CDR3 DNA reads as TGTGCCAGCAGCTTAGATCGGACGGGTGAAGCTTTCTTT.

V gene TRBV30 combines with J gene TRBJ1-4; a weak D match, TRBD1 (6 bases). V lost 5 bases, J lost 4 bases, and 11 bases lay in between. The CDR3 contains 13 residues. In germline, CDR1 is GTSNPN, CDR2 SVGIG (reference sequence). The CDR3 region is CAWSRTVNEKLFF. The DNA for the CDR3 is TGTGCCTGGTCAAGGACAGTTAATGAAAAACTGTTTTTT.

This sequence joins TRBV7-8 and TRBJ1-2; the D is unclear. Germline CDR1 reads SGHVS; CDR2 reads FQNEAQ. This CDR3 has 13 residues. Trimming pared 1 base from V and 5 bases from J, leaving 8 bases between. CDR3 region: CASSLDAQYGYTF. As DNA, the CDR3 is TGTGCCAGCAGCTTAGACGCGCAGTATGGCTACACCTTC.

The chain employs TRBV10-2 and TRBJ1-5, with D perhaps TRBD1 (5 bases). The V end was cut by 2 bases, the J end by 8 bases, with 7 bases between. Looked up from germline, CDR1 is WSHSY and CDR2 is SAAADI. This CDR3 is built from 12 residues. In nucleotides, the CDR3 is TGCGCCAGCAGTGAGAGAGGGGAGCCCCAGCATTTT. It translates to CASSERGEPQHF.

The chain couples TRBV5-6 to TRBJ1-5; no clear D. Germline lookup yields CDR1 SGHDT and CDR2 YYEEEE. CDR3 length: 14 amino acids. The germline V and J ends were trimmed by 4 bases and 6 bases, with 14 bases remaining between them. The CDR3 DNA reads as TGTGCCAGCAGCCGCATAGGTTGGGGTCAGCCCCAGCATTTT. Encoded protein: CASSRIGWGQPQHF. The full variable domain, its missing parts supplied by reference TRBV5-6 and TRBJ1-5, is DAGVTQSPTHLIKTRGQQVTLRCSPKSGHDTVSWYQQALGQGPQFIFQYYEEEERQRGNFPDRFSGHQFPNYSSELNVNALLLGDSALYLCASSRIGWGQPQHFGDGTRLSIL.